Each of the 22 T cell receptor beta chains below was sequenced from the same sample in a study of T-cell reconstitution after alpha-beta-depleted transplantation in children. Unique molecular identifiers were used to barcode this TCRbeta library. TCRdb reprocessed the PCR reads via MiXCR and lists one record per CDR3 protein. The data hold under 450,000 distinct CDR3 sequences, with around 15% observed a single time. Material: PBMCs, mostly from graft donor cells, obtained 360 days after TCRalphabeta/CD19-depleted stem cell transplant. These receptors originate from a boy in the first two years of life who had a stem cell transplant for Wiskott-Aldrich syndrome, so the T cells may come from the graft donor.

CDR3 in DNA: TGTGCCAGCAGCCAAGCCGGGACCCAAGAGACCCAGTACTTC. It codes for CASSQAGTQETQYF. The chain is built from TRBV4-2 and TRBJ2-5; D may be TRBD1 or TRBD2 (5 bases each). From germline, CDR1 is LGHNA and CDR2 YNFKEQ. The CDR3 runs to 14 residues. Between the trimmed V and J ends, which lost 1 base and 1 base, there was a span of 7 bases.

The CDR3 DNA sequence: TGCGCCAGCAGCCAAGACAGGGTTGGCTACACCTTC. Translating gives CASSQDRVGYTF. The chain is built from TRBV4-1 and TRBJ1-2; possibly TRBD1 for D (5 bases). This CDR3 spans 12 amino acids. Germline CDR1 MGHRA, CDR2 YSYEKL. V was pared by 0 bases and J by 7 bases, with 6 bases between.

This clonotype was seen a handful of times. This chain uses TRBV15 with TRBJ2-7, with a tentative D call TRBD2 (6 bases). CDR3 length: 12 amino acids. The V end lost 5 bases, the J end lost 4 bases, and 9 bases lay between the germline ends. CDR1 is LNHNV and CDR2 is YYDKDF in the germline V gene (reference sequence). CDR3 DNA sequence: TGTGCCACCAGCCTGGGGAGGTACGAGCAGTACTTC. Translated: CATSLGRYEQYF.

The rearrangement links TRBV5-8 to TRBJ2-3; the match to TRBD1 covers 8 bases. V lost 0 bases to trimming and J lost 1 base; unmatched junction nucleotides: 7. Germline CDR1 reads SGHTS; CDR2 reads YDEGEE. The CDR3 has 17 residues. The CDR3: CASSLGLTGVGTDTQYF. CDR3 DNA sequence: TGTGCCAGCAGCTTGGGGCTGACAGGGGTGGGCACAGATACGCAGTATTTT.

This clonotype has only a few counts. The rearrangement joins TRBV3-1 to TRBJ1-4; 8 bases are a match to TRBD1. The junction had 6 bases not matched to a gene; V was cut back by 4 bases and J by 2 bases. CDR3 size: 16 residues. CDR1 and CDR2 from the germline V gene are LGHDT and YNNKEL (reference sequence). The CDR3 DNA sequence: TGTGCCAGCAGCCGGGGACAGGTTTGGACTAATGAAAAACTGTTTTTT. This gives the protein CASSRGQVWTNEKLFF.

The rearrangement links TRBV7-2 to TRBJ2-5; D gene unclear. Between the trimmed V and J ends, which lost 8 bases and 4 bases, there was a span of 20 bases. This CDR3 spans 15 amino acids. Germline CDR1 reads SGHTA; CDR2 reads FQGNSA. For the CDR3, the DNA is TGTGCCAGCTCCCCCCTAGGCCGGTGGGGAGAGACCCAGTACTTC. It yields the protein CASSPLGRWGETQYF.

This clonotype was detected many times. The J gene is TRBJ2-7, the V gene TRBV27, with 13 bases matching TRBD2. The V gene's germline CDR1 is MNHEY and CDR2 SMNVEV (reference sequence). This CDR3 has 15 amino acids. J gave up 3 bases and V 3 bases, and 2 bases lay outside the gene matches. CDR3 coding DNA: TGTGCCAGCAGTTTGACTAGCGGGAGGTACTACGAGCAGTACTTC. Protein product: CASSLTSGRYYEQYF.

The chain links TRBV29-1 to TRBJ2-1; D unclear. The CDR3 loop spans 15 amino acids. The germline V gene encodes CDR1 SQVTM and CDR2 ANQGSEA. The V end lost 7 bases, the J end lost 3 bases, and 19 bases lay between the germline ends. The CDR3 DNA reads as TGCAGCGCCCCGAAGGGCGGCAGCTTCTACAATGAGCAGTTCTTC. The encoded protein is CSAPKGGSFYNEQFF.

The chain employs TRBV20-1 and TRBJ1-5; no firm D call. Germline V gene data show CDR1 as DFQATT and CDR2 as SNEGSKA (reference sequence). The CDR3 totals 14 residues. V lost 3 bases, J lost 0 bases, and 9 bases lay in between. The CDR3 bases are TGCAGTGCTAGTAGTGAATATAGCAATCAGCCCCAGCATTTT. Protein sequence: CSASSEYSNQPQHF.

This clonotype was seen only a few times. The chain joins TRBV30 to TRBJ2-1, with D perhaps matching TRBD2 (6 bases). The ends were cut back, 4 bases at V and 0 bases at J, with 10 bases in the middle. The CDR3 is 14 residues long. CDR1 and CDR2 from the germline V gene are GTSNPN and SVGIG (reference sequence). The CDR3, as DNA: TGTGCCTGGAACCGGGGGAGCTCCTACAATGAGCAGTTCTTC. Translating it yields CAWNRGSSYNEQFF. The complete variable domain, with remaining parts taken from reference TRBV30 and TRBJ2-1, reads SQTIHQWPATLVQPVGSPLSLECTVEGTSNPNLYWYRQAAGRGLQLLFYSVGIGQISSEVPQNLSASRPQDRQFILSSKKLLLSDSGFYLCAWNRGSSYNEQFFGPGTRLTVL.

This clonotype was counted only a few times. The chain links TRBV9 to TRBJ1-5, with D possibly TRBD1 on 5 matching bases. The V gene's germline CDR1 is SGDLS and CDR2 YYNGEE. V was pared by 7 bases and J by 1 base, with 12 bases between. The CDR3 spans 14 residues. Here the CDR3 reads CASSRGQSNQPQHF. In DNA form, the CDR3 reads TGTGCCAGCTCCCGCGGACAAAGCAATCAGCCCCAGCATTTT.

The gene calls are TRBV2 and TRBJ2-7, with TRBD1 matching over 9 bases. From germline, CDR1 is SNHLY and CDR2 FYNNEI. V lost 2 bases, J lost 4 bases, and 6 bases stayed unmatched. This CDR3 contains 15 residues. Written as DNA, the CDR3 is TGTGCCAGCAGTGAAACCCCCGGACAGGGGTACGAGCAGTACTTC. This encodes CASSETPGQGYEQYF. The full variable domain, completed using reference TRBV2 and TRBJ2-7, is EPEVTQTPSHQVTQMGQEVILRCVPISNHLYFYWYRQILGQKVEFLVSFYNNEISEKSEIFDDQFSVERPDGSNFTLKIRSTKLEDSAMYFCASSETPGQGYEQYFGPGTRLTVT.

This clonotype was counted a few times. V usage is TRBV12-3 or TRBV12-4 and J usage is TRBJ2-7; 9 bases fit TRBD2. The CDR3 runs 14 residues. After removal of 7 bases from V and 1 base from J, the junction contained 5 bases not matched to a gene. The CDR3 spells CASKGTSLSYEQYF. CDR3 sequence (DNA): TGTGCCAGCAAGGGGACTAGCCTTTCCTACGAGCAGTACTTC.

In DNA, the CDR3 is TGCAGTGCTAGAACCCAGGACAGGCCCTCTGGGGCCAACGTCCTGACTTTC. It codes for CSARTQDRPSGANVLTF. This rearrangement joins TRBV20-1 to TRBJ2-6; 7 nucleotides agree with TRBD1. The CDR3 runs to 17 residues. V dropped 2 bases and J dropped 0; count of bases not matched to a gene: 7. Germline CDR1 and CDR2: DFQATT and SNEGSKA (reference sequence).

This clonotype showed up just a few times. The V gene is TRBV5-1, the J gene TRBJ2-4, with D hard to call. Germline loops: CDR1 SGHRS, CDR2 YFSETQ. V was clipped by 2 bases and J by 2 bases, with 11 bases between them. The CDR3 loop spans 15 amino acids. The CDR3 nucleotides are TGCGCCAGCAGCTTCCCGGACGGACCCAAAAACATTCAGTACTTC. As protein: CASSFPDGPKNIQYF.

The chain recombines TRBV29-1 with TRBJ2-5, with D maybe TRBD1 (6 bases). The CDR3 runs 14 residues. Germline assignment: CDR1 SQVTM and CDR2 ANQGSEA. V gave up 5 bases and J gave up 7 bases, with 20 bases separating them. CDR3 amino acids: CSVLRQGQEWTQYF. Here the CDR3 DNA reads TGCAGCGTTCTCAGGCAGGGACAAGAGTGGACCCAGTACTTC. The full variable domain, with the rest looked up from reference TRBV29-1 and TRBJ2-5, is SAVISQKPSRDICQRGTSLTIQCQVDSQVTMMFWYRQQPGQSLTLIATANQGSEATYESGFVIDKFPISRPNLTFSTLTVSNMSPEDSSIYLCSVLRQGQEWTQYFGPGTRLLVL.

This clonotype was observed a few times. The CDR3 DNA sequence: TGTGCCACCAGTGATTTGCGGCGGGAGGGCCGAAATGAGCAGTTCTTC. Translation gives CATSDLRREGRNEQFF. The V and J genes are TRBV24-1 and TRBJ2-1; 9 positions match TRBD2. The CDR3 contains 16 residues. Germline CDR1 is KGHDR and CDR2 is SFDVKD. The junction had 6 bases not matched to a gene; V was cut back by 0 bases and J by 7 bases.

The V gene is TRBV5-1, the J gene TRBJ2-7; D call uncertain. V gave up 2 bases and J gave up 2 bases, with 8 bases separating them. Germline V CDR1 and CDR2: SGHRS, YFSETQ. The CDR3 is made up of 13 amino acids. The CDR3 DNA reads TGCGCCAGCAGCTTTGGACGGACCTACGAGCAGTACTTC. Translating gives CASSFGRTYEQYF.

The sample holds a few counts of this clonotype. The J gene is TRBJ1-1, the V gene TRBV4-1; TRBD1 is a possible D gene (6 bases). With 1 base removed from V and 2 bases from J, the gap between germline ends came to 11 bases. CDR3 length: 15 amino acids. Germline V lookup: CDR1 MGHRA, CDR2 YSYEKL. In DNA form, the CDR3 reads TGCGCCAGCAGCCAAGCAGAGGGACATAACACTGAAGCTTTCTTT. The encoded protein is CASSQAEGHNTEAFF.

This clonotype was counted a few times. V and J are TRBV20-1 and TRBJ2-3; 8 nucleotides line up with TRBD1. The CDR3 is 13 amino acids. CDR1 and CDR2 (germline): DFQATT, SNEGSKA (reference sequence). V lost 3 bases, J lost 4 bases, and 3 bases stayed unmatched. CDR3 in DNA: TGCAGTGCTAGGGGCAGGGGGCCAGATACGCAGTATTTT. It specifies CSARGRGPDTQYF.

CDR3 DNA sequence: TGCGCCAGCAGCTCCGGGTTCGGGGAGCAGTTCTTC. Its translation: CASSSGFGEQFF. The chain combines TRBV5-1 with TRBJ2-1; D unresolved. Germline assignment: CDR1 SGHRS and CDR2 YFSETQ. The germline V and J ends were trimmed by 3 bases and 10 bases, with 11 bases remaining between them. The CDR3 is 12 residues long.

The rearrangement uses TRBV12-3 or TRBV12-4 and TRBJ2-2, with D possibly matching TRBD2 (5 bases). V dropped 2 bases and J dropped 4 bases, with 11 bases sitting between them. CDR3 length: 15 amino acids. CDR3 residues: CASSLWAGGTGELFF. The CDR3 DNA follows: TGTGCCAGCAGTTTATGGGCAGGAGGCACCGGGGAGCTGTTTTTT.